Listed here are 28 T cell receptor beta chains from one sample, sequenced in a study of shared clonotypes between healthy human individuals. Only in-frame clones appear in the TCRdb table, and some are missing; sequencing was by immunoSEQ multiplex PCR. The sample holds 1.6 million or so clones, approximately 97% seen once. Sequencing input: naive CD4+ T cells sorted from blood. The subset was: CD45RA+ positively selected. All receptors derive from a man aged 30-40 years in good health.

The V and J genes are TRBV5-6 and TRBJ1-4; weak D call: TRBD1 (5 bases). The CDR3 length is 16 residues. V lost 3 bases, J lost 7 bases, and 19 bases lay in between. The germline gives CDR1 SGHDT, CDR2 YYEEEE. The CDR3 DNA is TGTGCCAGCAGCTCATTACGCAGCAGGGTCAGTGAAAAACTGTTTTTT. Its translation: CASSSLRSRVSEKLFF.

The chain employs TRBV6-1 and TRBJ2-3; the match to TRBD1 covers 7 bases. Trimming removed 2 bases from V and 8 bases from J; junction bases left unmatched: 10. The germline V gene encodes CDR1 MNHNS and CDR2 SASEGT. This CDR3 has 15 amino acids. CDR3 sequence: CASSEPTGMASTQYF. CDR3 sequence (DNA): TGTGCCAGCAGTGAACCGACAGGGATGGCCTCTACGCAGTATTTT.

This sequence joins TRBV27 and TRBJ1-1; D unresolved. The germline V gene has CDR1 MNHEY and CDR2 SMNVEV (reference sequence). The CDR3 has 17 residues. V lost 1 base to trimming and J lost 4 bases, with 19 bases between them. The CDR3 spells CASSLYGPAALLTEAFF. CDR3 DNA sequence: TGTGCCAGCAGTTTATATGGCCCGGCAGCCTTGCTCACTGAAGCTTTCTTT.

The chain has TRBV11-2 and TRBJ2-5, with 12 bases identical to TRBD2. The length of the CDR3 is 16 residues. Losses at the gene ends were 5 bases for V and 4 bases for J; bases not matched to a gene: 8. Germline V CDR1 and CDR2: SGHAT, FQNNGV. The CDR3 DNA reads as TGTGCCAGCAGCATCGGACTAGCGGGAACCGGAGAGACCCAGTACTTC. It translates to CASSIGLAGTGETQYF. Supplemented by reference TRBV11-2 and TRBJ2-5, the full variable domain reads EAGVAQSPRYKIIEKRQSVAFWCNPISGHATLYWYQQILGQGPKLLIQFQNNGVVDDSQLPKDRFSAERLKGVDSTLKIQPAKLEDSAVYLCASSIGLAGTGETQYFGPGTRLLVL.

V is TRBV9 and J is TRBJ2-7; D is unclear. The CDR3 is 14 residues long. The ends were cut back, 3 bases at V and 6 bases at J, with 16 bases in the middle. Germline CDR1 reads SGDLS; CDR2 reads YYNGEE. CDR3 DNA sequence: TGTGCCAGCAGCGCAGACTCCCACAGTACCGAGCAGTACTTC. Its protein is CASSADSHSTEQYF.

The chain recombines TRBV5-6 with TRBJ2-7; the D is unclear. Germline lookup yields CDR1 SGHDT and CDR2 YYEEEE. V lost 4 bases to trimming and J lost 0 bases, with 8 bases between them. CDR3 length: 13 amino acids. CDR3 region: CASSRPYSYEQYF. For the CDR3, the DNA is TGTGCCAGCAGCCGGCCCTACTCCTACGAGCAGTACTTC. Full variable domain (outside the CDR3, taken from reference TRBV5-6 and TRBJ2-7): DAGVTQSPTHLIKTRGQQVTLRCSPKSGHDTVSWYQQALGQGPQFIFQYYEEEERQRGNFPDRFSGHQFPNYSSELNVNALLLGDSALYLCASSRPYSYEQYFGPGTRLTVT.

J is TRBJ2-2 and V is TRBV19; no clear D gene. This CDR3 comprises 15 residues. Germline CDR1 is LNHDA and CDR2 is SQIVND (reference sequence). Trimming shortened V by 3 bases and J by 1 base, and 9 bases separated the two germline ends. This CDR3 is CASSIWAGNTGELFF. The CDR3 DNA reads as TGTGCCAGTAGTATTTGGGCTGGGAACACCGGGGAGCTGTTTTTT.

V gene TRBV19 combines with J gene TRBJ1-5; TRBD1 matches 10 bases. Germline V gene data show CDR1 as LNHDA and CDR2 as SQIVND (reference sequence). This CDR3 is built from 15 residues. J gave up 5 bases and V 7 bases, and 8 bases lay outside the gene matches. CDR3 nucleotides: TGTGCCAGTACAGGTACCGGGACAGGGGATCAGCCCCAGCATTTT. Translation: CASTGTGTGDQPQHF.

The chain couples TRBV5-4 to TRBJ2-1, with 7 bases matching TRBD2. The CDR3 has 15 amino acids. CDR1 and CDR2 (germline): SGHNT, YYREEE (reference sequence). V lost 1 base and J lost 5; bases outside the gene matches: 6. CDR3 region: CASSLLRELDNEQFF. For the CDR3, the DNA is TGTGCCAGCAGCTTGTTGCGGGAGCTGGACAATGAGCAGTTCTTC.

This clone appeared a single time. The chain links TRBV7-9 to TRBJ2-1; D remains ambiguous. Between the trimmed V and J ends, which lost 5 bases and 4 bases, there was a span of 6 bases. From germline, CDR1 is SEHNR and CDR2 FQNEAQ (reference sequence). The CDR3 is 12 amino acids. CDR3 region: CASSNAYNEQFF. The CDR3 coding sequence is TGTGCCAGCAGCAACGCTTACAATGAGCAGTTCTTC.

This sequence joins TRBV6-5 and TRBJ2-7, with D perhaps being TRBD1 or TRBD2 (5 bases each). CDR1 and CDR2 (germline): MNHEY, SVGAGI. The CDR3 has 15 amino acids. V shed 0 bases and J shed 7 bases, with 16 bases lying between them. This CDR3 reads CASSYSTGQGSEQYF. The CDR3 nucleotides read TGTGCCAGCAGTTACTCGACGGGGCAGGGCTCGGAGCAGTACTTC.

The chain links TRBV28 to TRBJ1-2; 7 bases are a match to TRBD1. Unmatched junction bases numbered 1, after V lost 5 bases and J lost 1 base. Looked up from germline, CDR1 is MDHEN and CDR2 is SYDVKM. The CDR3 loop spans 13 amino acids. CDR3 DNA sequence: TGTGCCAGCAGTAACAGGGGTAACTATGGCTACACCTTC. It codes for CASSNRGNYGYTF.

The CDR3 DNA is TGTGCCAGCAGCTGGGGACTAGCGGGGACCTACAATGAGCAGTTCTTC. Its translation: CASSWGLAGTYNEQFF. The chain carries TRBV5-6 and TRBJ2-1; 13 bases line up with TRBD2. Germline CDR1 reads SGHDT; CDR2 reads YYEEEE. The CDR3 is 16 amino acids. The V gene end was trimmed by 3 bases and the J gene end by 2 bases; junction bases not matched to a gene: 2.

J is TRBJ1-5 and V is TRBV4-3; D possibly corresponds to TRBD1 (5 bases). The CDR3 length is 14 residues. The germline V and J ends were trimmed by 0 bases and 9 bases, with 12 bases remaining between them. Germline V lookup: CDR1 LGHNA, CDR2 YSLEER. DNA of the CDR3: TGCGCCAGCAGCCAAGACGCGCAGGGTGGGCCCCAGCATTTT. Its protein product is CASSQDAQGGPQHF.

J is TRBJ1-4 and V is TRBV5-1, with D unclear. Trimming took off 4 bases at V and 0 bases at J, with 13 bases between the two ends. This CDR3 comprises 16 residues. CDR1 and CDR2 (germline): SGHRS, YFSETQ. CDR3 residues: CASSLPSGATNEKLFF. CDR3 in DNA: TGCGCCAGCAGCCTACCATCCGGGGCAACTAATGAAAAACTGTTTTTT.

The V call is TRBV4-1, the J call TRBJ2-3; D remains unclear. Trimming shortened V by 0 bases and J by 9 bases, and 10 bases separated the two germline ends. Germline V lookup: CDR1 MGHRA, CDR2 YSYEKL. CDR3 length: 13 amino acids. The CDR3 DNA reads TGCGCCAGCAGCCAAGAGAGGACCCCAACGCAGTATTTT. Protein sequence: CASSQERTPTQYF.

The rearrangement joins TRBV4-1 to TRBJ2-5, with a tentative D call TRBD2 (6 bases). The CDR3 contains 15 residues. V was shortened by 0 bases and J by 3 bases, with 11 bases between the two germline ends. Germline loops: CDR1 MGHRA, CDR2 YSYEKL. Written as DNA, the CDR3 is TGCGCCAGCAGCCAAGATATGGGACTTAAAGAGACCCAGTACTTC. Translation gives CASSQDMGLKETQYF.

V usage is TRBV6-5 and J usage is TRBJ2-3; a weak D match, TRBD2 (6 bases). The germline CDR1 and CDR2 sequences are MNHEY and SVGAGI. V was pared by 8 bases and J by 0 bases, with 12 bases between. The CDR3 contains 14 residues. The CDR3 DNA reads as TGTGCCAGCGCCCCGGGAGTCAGCACAGATACGCAGTATTTT. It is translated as CASAPGVSTDTQYF.

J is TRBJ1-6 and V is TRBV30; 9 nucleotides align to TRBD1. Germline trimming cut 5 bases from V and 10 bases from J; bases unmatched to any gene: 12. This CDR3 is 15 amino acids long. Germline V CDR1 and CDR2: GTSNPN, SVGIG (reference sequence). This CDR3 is CAWSGGQGRGSPLHF. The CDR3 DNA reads TGTGCCTGGTCGGGGGGACAGGGCCGTGGATCACCCCTCCACTTT.

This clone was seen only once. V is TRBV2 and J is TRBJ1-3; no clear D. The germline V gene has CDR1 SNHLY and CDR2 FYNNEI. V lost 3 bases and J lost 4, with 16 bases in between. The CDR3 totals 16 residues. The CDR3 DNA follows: TGTGCCAGCAGTGAGGCTGGGCCGGCTTTAGGAAACACCATATATTTT. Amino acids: CASSEAGPALGNTIYF.

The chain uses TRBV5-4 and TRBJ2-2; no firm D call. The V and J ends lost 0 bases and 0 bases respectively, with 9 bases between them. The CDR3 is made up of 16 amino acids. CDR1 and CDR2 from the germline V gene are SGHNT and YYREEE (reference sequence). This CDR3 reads CASSLGLLANTGELFF. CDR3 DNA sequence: TGTGCCAGCAGCTTGGGACTTTTGGCGAACACCGGGGAGCTGTTTTTT. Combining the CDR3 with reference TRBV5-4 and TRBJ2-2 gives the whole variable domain ETGVTQSPTHLIKTRGQQVTLRCSSQSGHNTVSWYQQALGQGPQFIFQYYREEENGRGNFPPRFSGLQFPNYSSELNVNALELDDSALYLCASSLGLLANTGELFFGEGSRLTVL.

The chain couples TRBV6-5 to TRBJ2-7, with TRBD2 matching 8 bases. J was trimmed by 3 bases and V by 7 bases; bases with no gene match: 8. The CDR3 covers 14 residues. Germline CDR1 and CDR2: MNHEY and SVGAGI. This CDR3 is CASNPAGVGYEQYF. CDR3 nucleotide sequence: TGTGCCAGCAACCCAGCGGGAGTTGGCTACGAGCAGTACTTC.

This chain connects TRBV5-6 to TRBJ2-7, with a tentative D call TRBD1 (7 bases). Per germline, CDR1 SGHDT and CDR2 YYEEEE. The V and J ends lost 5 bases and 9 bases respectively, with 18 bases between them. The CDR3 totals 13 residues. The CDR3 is CASSGAGKGAQYF. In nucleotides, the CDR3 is TGTGCCAGCAGTGGTGCGGGAAAGGGGGCGCAGTACTTC. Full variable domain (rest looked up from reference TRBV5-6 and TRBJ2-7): DAGVTQSPTHLIKTRGQQVTLRCSPKSGHDTVSWYQQALGQGPQFIFQYYEEEERQRGNFPDRFSGHQFPNYSSELNVNALLLGDSALYLCASSGAGKGAQYFGPGTRLTVT.

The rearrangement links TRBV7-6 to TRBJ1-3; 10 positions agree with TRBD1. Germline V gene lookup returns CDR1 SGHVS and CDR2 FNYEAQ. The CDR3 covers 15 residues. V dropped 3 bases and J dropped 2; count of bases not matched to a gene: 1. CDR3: CASSLTGGPGNTIYF. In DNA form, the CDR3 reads TGTGCCAGCAGCTTGACAGGGGGCCCTGGAAACACCATATATTTT.

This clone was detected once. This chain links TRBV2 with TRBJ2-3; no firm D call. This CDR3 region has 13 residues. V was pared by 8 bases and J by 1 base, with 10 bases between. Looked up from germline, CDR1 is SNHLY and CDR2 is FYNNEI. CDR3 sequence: CASDLWGTDTQYF. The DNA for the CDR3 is TGTGCCAGCGACCTCTGGGGCACAGATACGCAGTATTTT.

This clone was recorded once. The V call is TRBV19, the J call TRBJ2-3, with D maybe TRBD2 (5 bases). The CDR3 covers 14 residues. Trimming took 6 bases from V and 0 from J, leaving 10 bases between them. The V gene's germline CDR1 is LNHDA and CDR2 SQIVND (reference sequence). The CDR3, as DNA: TGTGCCAGTAGGAGCGGCACTAGCACAGATACGCAGTATTTT. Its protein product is CASRSGTSTDTQYF.

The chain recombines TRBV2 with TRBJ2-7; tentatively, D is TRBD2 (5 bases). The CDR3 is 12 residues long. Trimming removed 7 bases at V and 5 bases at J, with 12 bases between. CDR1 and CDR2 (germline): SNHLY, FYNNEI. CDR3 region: CASTQGSDEQYF. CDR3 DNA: TGTGCCAGCACCCAAGGGAGTGACGAGCAGTACTTC.

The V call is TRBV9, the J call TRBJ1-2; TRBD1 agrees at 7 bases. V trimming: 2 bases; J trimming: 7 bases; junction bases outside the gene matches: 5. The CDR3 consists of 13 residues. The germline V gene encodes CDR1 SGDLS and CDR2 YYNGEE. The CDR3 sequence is CASSVRQGSGYTF. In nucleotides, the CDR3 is TGTGCCAGCAGCGTCAGACAGGGCAGTGGCTACACCTTC.